This T cell receptor beta chain stems from a study of T-cell memory formation after mild COVID-19. Trimming took 2 bases from V and 0 from J, leaving 7 bases between them. The CDR3 runs to 14 residues. CDR1 and CDR2 from the germline V gene are SNHLY and FYNNEI. Whole-study results and caveats: Most CD4+ clones that shrank were in CM and EM, while CD8+ ones turned up in EMRA. Day 15 to 85 contractors were CD4/CD8 balanced; later expanders leaned CD4+.

MiXCR was run by TCRdb on the 5' RACE reads, yielding one entry per CDR3 protein. The table has around 300,000 distinct CDR3 sequences, roughly an eighth seen once. Of note for this clonotype: What it binds is not known.

This sequence was found in a man aged 18 to 30 who had mild COVID-19 (a few samples of this study predate the infection). Cell type and time point are not known. V is TRBV2 and J is TRBJ2-5; D remains unclear. The sequencing input was PBMCs or a T cell subset sorted from them (not recorded which). As DNA, the CDR3 is TGTGCCAGCAGTGAACAGGTTTACCAAGAGACCCAGTACTTC. Its protein product is CASSEQVYQETQYF.